Listed below are T cell receptor beta chains from one sample, sequenced in a study of T-cell memory formation after mild COVID-19. Each CDR3 protein is one row after TCRdb ran MiXCR on the 5' RACE reads. Of around 420,000 distinct CDR3 sequences listed, approximately 24% are singletons. What was sequenced was PBMCs or a T cell subset sorted from them (not recorded which). These receptors were collected from an adult woman who had mild COVID-19 (a few samples of this study predate the infection). Cell type and time point are not known. Both conserved end residues are part of each CDR3. The D gene is left open where the match is weak. Clone size is stated in some rows and not others, as once, few, many or a class when expanded.

J gene | V gene | clone size | D gene | CDR3 protein | CDR3 DNA
TRBJ2-4 | TRBV12-3/TRBV12-4 | few | NA | CASTTRQGLGGNIQYF | TGTGCCAGCACCACCCGACAGGGACTAGGTGGAAACATTCAGTACTTC
TRBJ1-5 | TRBV5-1 | NA | NA | CASSLYTGTNQPQHF | TGCGCCAGCAGCTTGTATACAGGGACCAACCAGCCCCAGCATTTT
TRBJ2-3 | TRBV7-3 | few | NA | CASSPQVGTDTQYF | TGTGCCAGCAGCCCGCAGGTGGGCACAGATACGCAGTATTTT
TRBJ2-5 | TRBV12-3/TRBV12-4 | few | TRBD2 | CASSPGLARETQYF | TGTGCCAGCAGCCCCGGACTAGCGCGGGAGACCCAGTACTTC
TRBJ1-2 | TRBV12-3/TRBV12-4 | NA | NA | CASSQLGPNYGYTF | TGTGCCAGCAGTCAACTGGGTCCGAACTATGGCTACACCTTC
TRBJ2-7 | TRBV18 | NA | NA | CASSLEEPGEQYF | TGTGCCAGCTCACTAGAGGAGCCTGGGGAGCAGTACTTC
TRBJ2-3 | TRBV2 | few | TRBD2 | CASQRQGGRSTDTQYF | TGTGCCAGTCAGAGGCAGGGCGGGAGGAGCACAGATACGCAGTATTTT
TRBJ2-7 | TRBV5-6 | many | TRBD2 | CASSPTGGLYEQYF | TGTGCCAGCAGCCCCACCGGGGGACTATACGAGCAGTACTTC
TRBJ2-7 | TRBV25-1 | few | NA | CASSELGSYEQYF | TGTGCCAGCAGTGAACTGGGCAGCTACGAGCAGTACTTC
TRBJ2-7 | TRBV3-1 | few | TRBD2 | CASSRDGLAYEQYF | TGTGCCAGCAGCCGAGACGGACTAGCTTACGAGCAGTACTTC
TRBJ1-5 | TRBV19 | NA | NA | CASLKGSNQPQHF | TGTGCCAGCCTGAAGGGCAGCAATCAGCCCCAGCATTTT
TRBJ1-5 | TRBV7-9 | NA | NA | CASSFSLGGGNQPQHF | TGTGCCAGCAGCTTTTCTTTGGGTGGGGGGAATCAGCCCCAGCATTTT
TRBJ2-5 | TRBV7-9 | NA | TRBD2 | CASSFLTSGRQETQYF | TGTGCCAGCAGCTTTTTAACTAGCGGACGCCAAGAGACCCAGTACTTC
TRBJ2-5 | TRBV24-1 | few | NA | CATSDFREGTLRTQYF | TGTGCCACCAGTGATTTTCGAGAAGGGACCCTGAGGACCCAGTACTTC
TRBJ2-1 | TRBV24-1 | NA | NA | CATSDSGLPYNEQFF | TGTGCCACCAGTGATTCGGGTCTTCCTTACAATGAGCAGTTCTTC
TRBJ2-1 | TRBV25-1 | NA | TRBD1 | CASRGQGDNEQFF | TGTGCCAGCAGGGGACAGGGGGACAATGAGCAGTTCTTC
TRBJ2-3 | TRBV6-5 | few | TRBD2 | CASSYSIYLAGGPSTDTQYF | TGTGCCAGCAGTTACTCGATCTATCTAGCGGGGGGGCCTAGCACAGATACGCAGTATTTT
TRBJ1-1 | TRBV5-1 | NA | TRBD1 | CASSPAGTGGGTEAFF | TGCGCCAGCAGCCCCGCCGGGACAGGGGGCGGAACTGAAGCTTTCTTT
TRBJ2-7 | TRBV20-1 | NA | NA | CSASLHEQYF | TGCAGTGCTAGTCTCCACGAGCAGTACTTC
TRBJ2-5 | TRBV6-5 | few | NA | CASSRGFGETQYF | TGTGCCAGCAGTCGCGGATTCGGAGAGACCCAGTACTTC
TRBJ1-1 | TRBV7-9 | few | NA | CASSLSGMGNTEAFF | TGTGCCAGCAGCTTATCCGGGATGGGCAACACTGAAGCTTTCTTT
TRBJ1-4 | TRBV7-9 | few | NA | CASSSLGRDNEKLFF | TGTGCCAGCAGCTCCCTGGGACGGGATAATGAAAAACTGTTTTTT
TRBJ2-5 | TRBV5-6 | NA | NA | CASSKPPVDLKETQYF | TGTGCCAGCAGCAAGCCCCCGGTGGACTTGAAAGAGACCCAGTACTTC
TRBJ2-7 | TRBV4-1 | NA | NA | CASSQDSRAIPFYEQYF | TGCGCCAGCAGCCAAGATAGTCGGGCCATACCCTTCTACGAGCAGTACTTC
TRBJ1-2 | TRBV25-1 | few | TRBD1 | CASSAGQAYGYTF | TGTGCCAGCAGTGCGGGACAGGCCTATGGCTACACCTTC
TRBJ1-1 | TRBV6-2/TRBV6-3 | NA | NA | CASSYGEGTGTFF | TGTGCCAGCAGTTACGGAGAAGGTACGGGGACTTTCTTT
TRBJ2-2 | TRBV11-2 | NA | NA | CASSSHPATGELFF | TGTGCCAGCAGCTCCCACCCTGCCACCGGGGAGCTGTTTTTT
TRBJ2-4 | TRBV24-1 | NA | TRBD1 | CATSDHGQGDIQYF | TGTGCCACCAGTGATCACGGACAGGGGGACATTCAGTACTTC
TRBJ2-7 | TRBV29-1 | few | NA | CSVSKRGNEQYF | TGCAGCGTGAGTAAGCGAGGGAACGAGCAGTACTTC
TRBJ1-2 | TRBV20-1 | NA | NA | CSAGSFPGYTF | TGCAGTGCCGGGTCCTTTCCTGGCTACACCTTC
TRBJ1-5 | TRBV20-1 | NA | NA | CSAYRDGNQPQHF | TGCAGTGCTTACAGGGACGGCAATCAGCCCCAGCATTTT
TRBJ1-6 | TRBV7-8 | few | NA | CASSLRPEGVSYNSPLHF | TGTGCCAGCAGCTTACGCCCCGAGGGGGTCTCCTATAATTCACCCCTCCACTTT
TRBJ2-6 | TRBV27 | few | TRBD2 | CASSFLAAGANVLTF | TGTGCCAGCAGTTTCCTAGCGGCTGGGGCCAACGTCCTGACTTTC
TRBJ1-2 | TRBV20-1 | NA | NA | CSASSRSSNYGYTF | TGCAGTGCCTCGAGCCGGAGTTCTAACTATGGCTACACCTTC
TRBJ2-1 | TRBV5-6 | few | NA | CASSSGGPGSYNEQFF | TGTGCCAGCAGCTCGGGGGGCCCCGGCTCCTACAATGAGCAGTTCTTC
TRBJ2-3 | TRBV7-9 | few | NA | CASSILGSTDTQYF | TGTGCCAGCAGCATACTGGGGAGCACAGATACGCAGTATTTT
TRBJ1-2 | TRBV9 | NA | NA | CASSPNSGGIYGYTF | TGTGCCAGCAGCCCCAACTCGGGAGGGATCTATGGCTACACCTTC
TRBJ2-5 | TRBV5-1 | few | NA | CASSLWSEETQYF | TGCGCCAGCAGCTTGTGGTCAGAAGAGACCCAGTACTTC
TRBJ2-7 | TRBV30 | NA | NA | CAWSVLSEQYF | TGTGCCTGGAGTGTACTCAGCGAGCAGTACTTC
TRBJ2-5 | TRBV24-1 | few | TRBD2 | CATSGLPRDSGSEGGETQYF | TGTGCCACCAGTGGCCTTCCCCGTGATAGCGGGAGTGAAGGAGGAGAGACCCAGTACTTC
TRBJ2-3 | TRBV4-3 | NA | NA | CASSQRFRGKGQSDTQYF | TGCGCCAGCAGCCAAAGGTTTAGAGGAAAAGGGCAGTCAGATACGCAGTATTTT
TRBJ2-5 | TRBV3-1 | few | NA | CASSQDSRVDQYF | TGTGCCAGCAGCCAAGATTCGCGGGTGGACCAGTACTTC
TRBJ2-1 | TRBV7-9 | few | NA | CASSPPGGPVNEQFF | TGTGCCAGCAGTCCCCCCGGGGGGCCTGTTAATGAGCAGTTCTTC
TRBJ2-7 | TRBV7-9 | NA | NA | CASSPARRFSYEQYF | TGTGCCAGCAGCCCAGCGCGCCGATTCTCCTACGAGCAGTACTTC
TRBJ1-4 | TRBV12-3/TRBV12-4 | few | NA | CASSPRTPKGKLFF | TGTGCCAGCAGCCCCCGCACCCCGAAGGGAAAACTGTTTTTT
TRBJ1-1 | TRBV7-9 | NA | NA | CASSIGRGNTEAFF | TGTGCCAGCAGCATCGGACGGGGGAACACTGAAGCTTTCTTT
TRBJ2-3 | TRBV6-5 | NA | NA | CASSYSDGDTQYF | TGTGCCAGCAGTTACTCCGATGGGGATACGCAGTATTTT
TRBJ2-3 | TRBV12-3/TRBV12-4 | NA | NA | CASSLGQSTTDTQYF | TGTGCCAGCAGTTTAGGACAGAGTACCACAGATACGCAGTATTTT
TRBJ2-3 | TRBV5-1 | few | NA | CASNEEADTQYF | TGCGCCAGCAATGAGGAGGCAGATACGCAGTATTTT
TRBJ2-2 | TRBV7-2 | few | NA | CASSLVVGELFF | TGTGCCAGCAGCTTAGTTGTCGGGGAGCTGTTTTTT
TRBJ2-7 | TRBV15 | NA | TRBD2 | CATSLPPGLAGNEQYF | TGTGCCACCAGCCTTCCTCCGGGACTAGCGGGAAACGAGCAGTACTTC
TRBJ2-7 | TRBV15 | few | NA | CATSRDRGSLYEQYF | TGTGCCACCAGCAGAGATAGGGGCAGTCTATACGAGCAGTACTTC
TRBJ1-2 | TRBV5-1 | NA | NA | CASSLNAGLANYGYTF | TGCGCCAGCAGCTTGAATGCGGGATTAGCTAACTATGGCTACACCTTC
TRBJ2-7 | TRBV21-1 | few | NA | CASSTAHSRGLAETPWEYF | TGTGCCAGCAGCACCGCTCACTCCAGGGGACTAGCGGAGACTCCTTGGGAGTACTTC